One sample yielded the 29 T cell receptor beta chains listed below, sequenced in a study of early T cells in non-severe SARS-CoV-2 infection. TCRdb re-called the 5' RACE reads with MiXCR, one entry per CDR3 protein. The sample comprises about 10,000 distinct CDR3 sequences, around 4.9% of which are singletons, and 9.9% rests with the top ten. Material: whole blood. The source is an adult who was a healthcare worker with PCR-confirmed SARS-CoV-2 infection or an uninfected control (not recorded which).

By share, this clonotype ranks as medium-sized. The chain recombines TRBV7-2 with TRBJ2-1; D tentatively fits TRBD1 or TRBD2 (6 bases each). This CDR3 contains 16 residues. With 4 bases removed from V and 3 bases from J, the gap between germline ends came to 16 bases. Germline V gene sequence: CDR1 SGHTA, CDR2 FQGNSA. The CDR3 DNA reads TGTGCCAGCAGCTCGCGAGGGGGGCAGATCTACAATGAGCAGTTCTTC. This encodes CASSSRGGQIYNEQFF.

This clonotype was observed a few times. The chain links TRBV27 to TRBJ1-1; D is perhaps TRBD1 (6 bases). Germline lookup yields CDR1 MNHEY and CDR2 SMNVEV (reference sequence). The V gene lost 6 bases and the J gene lost 0 bases, with 17 bases spanning the gap. The CDR3 totals 16 residues. The CDR3 sequence: CASRPKTGLLNTEAFF. CDR3 DNA sequence: TGTGCCAGCAGACCTAAGACAGGACTATTGAACACTGAAGCTTTCTTT.

This clonotype is medium-sized (0.01 to 0.1%). The rearrangement uses TRBV21-1 and TRBJ1-5; TRBD1 is taken as the D call from the table, unchecked against the DNA. TRBV21-1 is a pseudogene locus. The CDR3 loop spans 16 amino acids. The CDR3 loop reads CASSSNPGEPNQPQHF. The CDR3 coding sequence is TGTGCCAGCAGCAGCAACCCCGGGGAACCAAATCAGCCCCAGCATTTT.

This clonotype was counted at least ten times. The chain couples TRBV11-2 to TRBJ1-5; D remains unclear. V lost 0 bases and J lost 1, with 10 bases in between. The CDR3 covers 16 residues. Germline V lookup: CDR1 SGHAT, CDR2 FQNNGV. CDR3 sequence: CASSLDWVGSNQPQHF. The CDR3 region has the DNA TGTGCCAGCAGCTTAGATTGGGTGGGAAGCAATCAGCCCCAGCATTTT.

V is TRBV28 and J is TRBJ2-1, with 9 bases fitting TRBD2. Unmatched junction bases numbered 4, after V lost 5 bases and J lost 5 bases. In germline, CDR1 is MDHEN, CDR2 SYDVKM. This CDR3 region has 14 residues. The CDR3, as DNA: TGTGCCAGCAGTCTAGCGGGGAACCACAATGAGCAGTTCTTC. Residues: CASSLAGNHNEQFF.

This clonotype was counted a few times. The genes are TRBV14 and TRBJ1-1; D is unresolved. The V end was cut by 0 bases, the J end by 6 bases, with 8 bases between. The CDR3 extends over 13 amino acids. The germline V gene encodes CDR1 SGHDN and CDR2 FVKESK. The CDR3 DNA is TGTGCCAGCAGCCAAGATTTCGCGTCTGAAGCTTTCTTT. Amino acid sequence: CASSQDFASEAFF.

The rearrangement uses TRBV19 and TRBJ2-1; D remains unclear. This CDR3 spans 14 amino acids. Per germline, CDR1 LNHDA and CDR2 SQIVND (reference sequence). The germline V and J ends were trimmed by 3 bases and 5 bases, with 11 bases remaining between them. The CDR3 reads CASSMLRANNEQFF. DNA for the CDR3: TGTGCCAGTAGTATGTTACGGGCTAACAATGAGCAGTTCTTC.

This clonotype was observed at least ten times. Written as DNA, the CDR3 is TGTGCCAGCAGCCAACTGACGGACACTGAAGCTTTCTTT. Translated: CASSQLTDTEAFF. The chain has TRBV11-3 and TRBJ1-1; unclear D gene. The germline V and J ends were trimmed by 5 bases and 3 bases, with 10 bases remaining between them. The CDR3 covers 13 residues. The germline V gene has CDR1 SGHNT and CDR2 YENEEA.

This clonotype has a count of ten or more. This sequence joins TRBV3-1 and TRBJ2-3; D tentatively reads TRBD1 or TRBD2 (5 bases each). CDR1 is LGHDT and CDR2 is YNNKEL in the germline V gene (reference sequence). Trimming left V 0 bases short and J 9 bases short, with 10 bases between. The CDR3 runs 13 residues. As DNA, the CDR3 is TGTGCCAGCAGCCAAGATGAGAGGGGAACGCAGTATTTT. Residues: CASSQDERGTQYF.

This clonotype has a handful of counts. V and J are TRBV20-1 and TRBJ2-3; D possibly uses TRBD1 or TRBD2 (5 bases each). The CDR3 is 13 amino acids. Germline lookup yields CDR1 DFQATT and CDR2 SNEGSKA (reference sequence). The V end lost 7 bases, the J end lost 1 base, and 12 bases lay between the germline ends. The CDR3 DNA reads as TGCAGTGTGGGGACGGGCGGCACAGATACGCAGTATTTT. Translation: CSVGTGGTDTQYF.

There are many counts of this clonotype. The CDR3 region has the DNA TGCAGCGTTGAAACGACTCACACCGGGGAGCTGTTTTTT. Translated: CSVETTHTGELFF. V is TRBV29-1 and J is TRBJ2-2; no clear D gene. Germline V gene lookup returns CDR1 SQVTM and CDR2 ANQGSEA. Between the trimmed V and J ends, which lost 2 bases and 3 bases, there was a span of 7 bases. The CDR3 contains 13 residues.

This clonotype was detected many times. The chain joins TRBV30 to TRBJ2-5; D not resolved. Germline values: CDR1 GTSNPN, CDR2 SVGIG (reference sequence). There are 12 residues in the CDR3. Between the trimmed V and J ends, which lost 4 bases and 1 base, there was a span of 7 bases. CDR3 sequence reads: CAWNMVQETQYF. The CDR3 bases are TGTGCCTGGAATATGGTCCAAGAGACCCAGTACTTC.

Relative to its sample, this clonotype is medium-sized. V gene TRBV6-2 or TRBV6-3 combines with J gene TRBJ1-2; D remains ambiguous. The CDR3 is made up of 13 amino acids. Germline CDR1 reads MNHEY; CDR2 reads SVGEGT. V was clipped by 6 bases and J by 1 base, with 9 bases between them. The CDR3 sequence: CASRLTGNYGYTF. CDR3 sequence (DNA): TGTGCCAGCAGACTCACCGGTAACTATGGCTACACCTTC.

This clonotype occurred a few times. The DNA of the CDR3 is TGTGCCAGCAGCTTAGGGGGGCAGCAAGAGACCCAGTACTTC. Translated: CASSLGGQQETQYF. This sequence joins TRBV11-3 and TRBJ2-5, with a tentative D call TRBD1 (6 bases). The V end lost 1 base, the J end lost 2 bases, and 8 bases lay between the germline ends. Germline V lookup: CDR1 SGHNT, CDR2 YENEEA. There are 14 residues in the CDR3.

This clonotype turned up a few times. The chain has TRBV5-1 and TRBJ2-2; a weak D match, TRBD1 (6 bases). The CDR3 has 18 residues. V was cut by 1 base and J by 6 bases, with 22 bases left in between. Germline loops: CDR1 SGHRS, CDR2 YFSETQ. CDR3 amino acids: CASSLLSGAGVVAGELFF. CDR3 bases: TGCGCCAGCAGCTTGCTGAGTGGGGCAGGGGTCGTCGCCGGGGAGCTGTTTTTT.

The chain links TRBV10-2 to TRBJ2-7; possibly TRBD1 for D (5 bases). CDR3 length: 13 residues. With 3 bases removed from V and 3 bases from J, the gap between germline ends came to 9 bases. Germline assignment: CDR1 WSHSY and CDR2 SAAADI. CDR3 in DNA: TGCGCCAGCAGTGAACAGGATTACTACGAGCAGTACTTC. Translating gives CASSEQDYYEQYF.

This clonotype was found a few times. This sequence joins TRBV7-3 and TRBJ2-1; 7 positions match TRBD2. Trimming took 4 bases from V and 0 from J; bases not matched to a gene: 18. Per the germline V gene, CDR1 is SGHTA and CDR2 is FQGTGA. The CDR3 covers 20 residues. CDR3 protein: CASSYLARISGASSYNEQFF. CDR3 sequence (DNA): TGTGCCAGCAGCTACCTCGCCCGGATAAGCGGGGCGAGCTCCTACAATGAGCAGTTCTTC.

CDR3 coding DNA: TGTGCCAGCAGCCACATCATTGGAGGCTCCGGGGAGCTGTTTTTT. This codes for CASSHIIGGSGELFF. This rearrangement joins TRBV3-1 to TRBJ2-2; D possibly corresponds to TRBD2 (5 bases). The V end lost 3 bases, the J end lost 6 bases, and 14 bases lay between the germline ends. The CDR3 loop spans 15 amino acids. Germline CDR1 and CDR2: LGHDT and YNNKEL (reference sequence).

This clonotype ranks as medium-sized. This sequence joins TRBV29-1 and TRBJ1-2; 9 bases are a match to TRBD1. CDR3 length: 15 residues. Germline V lookup: CDR1 SQVTM, CDR2 ANQGSEA. V was clipped by 3 bases and J by 4 bases; unmatched bases: 9. Written as DNA, the CDR3 is TGCAGCGTTGATTATGGACAGGGGCGCTTCTATGGCTACACCTTC. Its translation is CSVDYGQGRFYGYTF.

This clonotype was counted many times. This chain joins TRBV20-1 and TRBJ1-1; possible D gene TRBD1, 6 bases. The CDR3 extends over 15 amino acids. Per germline, CDR1 DFQATT and CDR2 SNEGSKA (reference sequence). Trimming took 0 bases from V and 2 from J, leaving 13 bases between them. The CDR3 sequence: CSARDLRGGNTEAFF. For the CDR3, the DNA is TGCAGTGCTAGAGACCTCCGCGGGGGCAACACTGAAGCTTTCTTT.

By share, this clonotype ranks as medium-sized. The DNA of the CDR3 is TGCGCCAGCAGCTCCTCGGAGGGGGCGGGAGGAAACACCATATATTTT. It specifies CASSSSEGAGGNTIYF. The genes are TRBV5-1 and TRBJ1-3; 7 nucleotides align to TRBD1. Germline V gives CDR1 SGHRS, CDR2 YFSETQ. The CDR3 length is 16 residues. V lost 3 bases to trimming and J lost 4 bases; unmatched junction nucleotides: 10.

Ten or more counts support this clonotype. This chain uses TRBV5-1 with TRBJ2-1; 12 bases agree with TRBD2. V lost 4 bases to trimming and J lost 3 bases; unmatched junction nucleotides: 5. CDR1 and CDR2 from the germline V gene are SGHRS and YFSETQ. The CDR3 consists of 16 residues. Here the CDR3 reads CASSQRLAGDYNEQFF. For the CDR3, the DNA is TGCGCCAGCAGCCAACGACTAGCGGGGGACTACAATGAGCAGTTCTTC.

Relative to its sample, this clonotype is medium-sized. CDR3 loop: CASRFGTGGFHGYTF. The DNA of the CDR3 is TGTGCCAGCAGATTCGGGACAGGGGGGTTTCATGGCTACACCTTC. The V and J genes are TRBV6-6 and TRBJ1-2, with 11 positions matching TRBD1. The ends lost 6 bases at V and 6 bases at J; junction bases unmatched: 9. The length of the CDR3 is 15 residues. The V gene's germline CDR1 is MNHNY and CDR2 SVGAGI (reference sequence).

The table lists this clonotype with a few counts. The chain employs TRBV5-4 and TRBJ1-2; TRBD1 might be the D (5 bases). The CDR3 consists of 17 residues. Germline lookup yields CDR1 SGHNT and CDR2 YYREEE (reference sequence). V was cut by 4 bases and J by 2 bases, with 21 bases left in between. In nucleotides, the CDR3 is TGTGCCAGCAGCACCTCCCCTTCGGGGGTGACAAACTATGGCTACACCTTC. Protein product: CASSTSPSGVTNYGYTF. The full variable domain, completed using reference TRBV5-4 and TRBJ1-2, is ETGVTQSPTHLIKTRGQQVTLRCSSQSGHNTVSWYQQALGQGPQFIFQYYREEENGRGNFPPRFSGLQFPNYSSELNVNALELDDSALYLCASSTSPSGVTNYGYTFGSGTRLTVV.

This clonotype is medium-sized within its sample. The CDR3 sequence: CASSQPPGTGSIVGYEQYF. The DNA of the CDR3 is TGTGCCAGCAGCCAACCACCCGGGACAGGGAGTATTGTCGGCTACGAGCAGTACTTC. The chain uses TRBV3-1 and TRBJ2-7; 9 bases agree with TRBD1. CDR1 and CDR2 from the germline V gene are LGHDT and YNNKEL (reference sequence). Trimming removed 2 bases from V and 3 bases from J; junction bases left unmatched: 17. The CDR3 sequence is 19 residues long.

This clonotype came up many times. V usage is TRBV6-1 and J usage is TRBJ2-7, with TRBD1 matching over 7 bases. The junction had 16 bases not matched to a gene; V was cut back by 9 bases and J by 8 bases. The CDR3 has 14 amino acids. Germline V gene lookup returns CDR1 MNHNS and CDR2 SASEGT. The CDR3 spells CASNDGTDRIQQYF. The DNA for the CDR3 is TGTGCCAGTAACGACGGGACAGATAGAATCCAGCAGTACTTC.

This chain uses TRBV6-2 or TRBV6-3 with TRBJ2-7; a weak D match, TRBD1 (7 bases). V was cut by 1 base and J by 7 bases, with 17 bases left in between. The CDR3 extends over 15 amino acids. The germline gives CDR1 MNHEY, CDR2 SVGEGT. Here the CDR3 DNA reads TGTGCCAGCAGTTACTTACGACAGGGCAGCGGGGAGCAGTACTTC. Translated, it gives CASSYLRQGSGEQYF.

This clonotype was counted many times. This chain uses TRBV7-2 with TRBJ1-5; TRBD1 matches 9 bases. CDR1 and CDR2 from the germline V gene are SGHTA and FQGNSA. The ends lost 0 bases at V and 7 bases at J; junction bases unmatched: 4. The CDR3 totals 15 residues. The DNA of the CDR3 is TGTGCCAGCAGCTTAGCGACAGGGGGAGACCAGCCCCAGCATTTT. This sequence encodes CASSLATGGDQPQHF.

Many counts were recorded for this clonotype. The chain combines TRBV5-6 with TRBJ1-1; D is possibly TRBD1 (5 bases). The CDR3 extends over 11 amino acids. Germline CDR1 reads SGHDT; CDR2 reads YYEEEE. Trimming shortened V by 7 bases and J by 8 bases, and 12 bases separated the two germline ends. DNA of the CDR3: TGTGCCAGCGGCGGGGGAGAGGAAGCTTTCTTT. Protein sequence: CASGGGEEAFF. Based on the CDR3 plus reference TRBV5-6 and TRBJ1-1, the full variable domain is DAGVTQSPTHLIKTRGQQVTLRCSPKSGHDTVSWYQQALGQGPQFIFQYYEEEERQRGNFPDRFSGHQFPNYSSELNVNALLLGDSALYLCASGGGEEAFFGQGTRLTVV.